A few counts support the clone carrying this TCR beta chain. In the same sample, other DNA sequences code for this CDR3. Profiled with immunoSEQ multiplex PCR; TCRdb holds only in-frame clones, not every one. The sample yields around 620,000 clones, approximately 95% seen once. In the naive CD8 group, cells lacked CD45RO and were positively selected for CCR7, so terminally differentiated effector memory CD45RA+ cells were left out. The V end was cut by 3 bases, the J end by 5 bases, with 4 bases between. There are 12 residues in the CDR3. In germline, CDR1 is MGHRA, CDR2 YSYEKL. This record belongs to a study of shared clonotypes between healthy human individuals. The wider study: The plates for each donor numbered three CD4 naive, three CD4 memory, two CD8 naive and one CD8 memory.

Sequences were obtained from naive CD8+ T cells sorted from blood. The chain links TRBV4-1 to TRBJ2-2, with D hard to call. The source is a woman between 25 and 40 years old in good health. CDR3: CASSQNTGELFF. The DNA for the CDR3 is TGCGCCAGCAGCCAGAATACCGGGGAGCTGTTTTTT.